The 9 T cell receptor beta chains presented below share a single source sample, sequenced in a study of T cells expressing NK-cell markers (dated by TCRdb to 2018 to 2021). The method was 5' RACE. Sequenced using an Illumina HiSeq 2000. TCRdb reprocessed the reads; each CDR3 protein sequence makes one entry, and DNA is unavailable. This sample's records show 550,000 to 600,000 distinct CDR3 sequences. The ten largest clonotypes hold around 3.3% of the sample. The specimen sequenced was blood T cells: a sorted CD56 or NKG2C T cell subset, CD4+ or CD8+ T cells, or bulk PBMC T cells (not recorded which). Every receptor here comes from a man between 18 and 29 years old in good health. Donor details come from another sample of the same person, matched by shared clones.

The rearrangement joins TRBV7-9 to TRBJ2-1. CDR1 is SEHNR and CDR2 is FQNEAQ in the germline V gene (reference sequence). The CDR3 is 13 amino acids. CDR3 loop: CASSLEIFNEQFF.

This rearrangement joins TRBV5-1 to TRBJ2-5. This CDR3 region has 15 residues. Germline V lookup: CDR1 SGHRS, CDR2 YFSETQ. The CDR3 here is CASSFGSSGQETQYF.

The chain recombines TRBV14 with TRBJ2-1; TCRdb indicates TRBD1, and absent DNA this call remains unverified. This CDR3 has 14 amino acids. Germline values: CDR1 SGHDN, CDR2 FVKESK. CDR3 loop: CASSPGEGYNEQFF. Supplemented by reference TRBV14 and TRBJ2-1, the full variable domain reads EAGVTQFPSHSVIEKGQTVTLRCDPISGHDNLYWYRRVMGKEIKFLLHFVKESKQDESGMPNNRFLAERTGGTYSTLKVQPAELEDSGVYFCASSPGEGYNEQFFGPGTRLTVL.

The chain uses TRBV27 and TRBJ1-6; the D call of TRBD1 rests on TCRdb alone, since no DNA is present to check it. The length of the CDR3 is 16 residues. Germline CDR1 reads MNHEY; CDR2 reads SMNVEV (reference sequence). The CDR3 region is CASSFKRQSWNSPLHF.

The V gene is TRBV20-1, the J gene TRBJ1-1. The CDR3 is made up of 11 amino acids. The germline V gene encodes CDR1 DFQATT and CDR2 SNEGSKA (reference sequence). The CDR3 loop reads CSAKIQEGAFF.

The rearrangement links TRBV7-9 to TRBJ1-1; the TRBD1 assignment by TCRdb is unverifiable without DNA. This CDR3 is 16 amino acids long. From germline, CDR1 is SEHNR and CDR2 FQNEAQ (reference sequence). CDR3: CASSPEGVLANTEAFF.

The CDR3 here is CASSLRGPSSYNEQFF. The chain links TRBV7-2 to TRBJ2-1; TCRdb selects TRBD2, and the lack of DNA leaves this call unchecked. The CDR3 is made up of 16 amino acids. CDR1 SGHTA and CDR2 FQGNSA come from the germline V gene.

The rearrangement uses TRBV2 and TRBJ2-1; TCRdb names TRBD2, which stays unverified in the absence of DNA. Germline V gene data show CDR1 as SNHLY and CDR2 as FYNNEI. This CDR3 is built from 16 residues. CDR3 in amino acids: CASDWRPSGDYNEQFF.

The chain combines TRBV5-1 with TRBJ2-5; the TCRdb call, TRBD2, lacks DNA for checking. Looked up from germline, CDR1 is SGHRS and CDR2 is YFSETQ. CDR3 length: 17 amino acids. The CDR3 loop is CASSLGLRTRVTETQYF.